The entry that follows covers one T cell receptor (beta chain) sequence. These data originate in a study of blood T cell repertoires in COVID-19. Study summary: COVID-19 samples from acute and convalescent phases originated in the United States, Italy and Spain. PBMCs, B-cell-depleted T cells, or T cells provided the cDNA or gDNA that made up the material.

Assay used: immunoSEQ multiplex PCR; TCRdb lists only in-frame clones, some missing. The data contain about 310,000 clones, 70% to 90% of them singletons. The CDR3 spans 14 residues. The V gene end was trimmed by 6 bases and the J gene end by 2 bases; junction bases not matched to a gene: 7. Germline values: CDR1 SGDLS, CDR2 YYNGEE. Participant-reported clinical history was the basis for cohort assignment. Cohort 3 donors were reported recovered after two negative PCRs, clearance, or symptom resolution. The rearrangement links TRBV9 to TRBJ1-2, with TRBD1 matching 7 bases. The receptor's source is a man younger than 45 who had recovered from COVID-19. The source material was PBMCs or T cells enriched from blood (not recorded which). DNA of the CDR3: TGTGCCAGCAACAGTTTGGACAGGAACTATGGCTACACCTTC. Amino acid sequence: CASNSLDRNYGYTF.